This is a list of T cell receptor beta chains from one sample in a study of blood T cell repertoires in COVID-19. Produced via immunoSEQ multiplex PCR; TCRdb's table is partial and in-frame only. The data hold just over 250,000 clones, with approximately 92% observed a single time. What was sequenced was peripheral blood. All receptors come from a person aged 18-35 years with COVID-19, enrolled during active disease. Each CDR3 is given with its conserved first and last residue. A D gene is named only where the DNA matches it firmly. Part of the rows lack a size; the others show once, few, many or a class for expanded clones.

DNA: TGTGCCAGTACCGCTACGGGATTTAGTTCCGAGCAGTACTTC; CDR3: CASTATGFSSEQYF; D: .; size: .; V: TRBV19; J: TRBJ2-7
DNA: TGTGCCAGCAGCTTAGACCGGGACAGGGGGTTCACCGGGGAGCTGTTTTTT; CDR3: CASSLDRDRGFTGELFF; D: TRBD1; size: few; V: TRBV7-9; J: TRBJ2-2
DNA: TGTGCCAGCAGCCAAAGGGGGCGCGGTGGCAATCAGCCCCAGCATTTT; CDR3: CASSQRGRGGNQPQHF; D: TRBD1; size: .; V: TRBV28; J: TRBJ1-5
DNA: TGCGCCAGCAGCCAGGCGGGACCGGGCACCTACGAGCAGTACTTC; CDR3: CASSQAGPGTYEQYF; D: .; size: .; V: TRBV4-1; J: TRBJ2-7
DNA: TGTGCCAGTAGTATTGGATTGTGGGACTTTGGAAACACCATATATTTT; CDR3: CASSIGLWDFGNTIYF; D: .; size: .; V: TRBV19; J: TRBJ1-3
DNA: TGTGCCAGCAGTTACTGGCAGGGGGACAACACTGAAGCTTTCTTT; CDR3: CASSYWQGDNTEAFF; D: TRBD1; size: .; V: TRBV6-6; J: TRBJ1-1
DNA: TGTGCCACCAGTAGGACAGGGGGCTATAATGAGCAGTTCTTC; CDR3: CATSRTGGYNEQFF; D: TRBD1; size: once; V: TRBV24-1; J: TRBJ2-1
DNA: TGTGCCAGCAGCCAAGGCGCGGGAGGGGGGGCAGATACGCAGTATTTT; CDR3: CASSQGAGGGADTQYF; D: TRBD2; size: .; V: TRBV4-2; J: TRBJ2-3
DNA: TGTGCCAGCAGCTCAAGACTAGCGGGAGTGGGTGAGCAGTTCTTC; CDR3: CASSSRLAGVGEQFF; D: TRBD2; size: .; V: TRBV7-3; J: TRBJ2-1
DNA: TGTGCCAGCAGTTCCTCTTACAGGGGGCTAGCCAAAAACATTCAGTACTTC; CDR3: CASSSSYRGLAKNIQYF; D: TRBD1; size: .; V: TRBV7-9; J: TRBJ2-4
DNA: TGTGCCGGAATTTTCAGGGGGTACGAGCAGTACTTC; CDR3: CAGIFRGYEQYF; D: TRBD1; size: .; V: TRBV30; J: TRBJ2-7
DNA: TGTGCCATCAGTGAGGAGGCTTATCCGGATGGCTACACCTTC; CDR3: CAISEEAYPDGYTF; D: .; size: once; V: TRBV10-3; J: TRBJ1-2
DNA: TGTGCCAGCAGCACAGGGTCGACGGGGAGCTCTGGAAACACCATATATTTT; CDR3: CASSTGSTGSSGNTIYF; D: .; size: .; V: TRBV5-4; J: TRBJ1-3
DNA: TGTGCCAGCAGCTTTCGGACAGGGGTGACTGAAGCTTTCTTT; CDR3: CASSFRTGVTEAFF; D: TRBD1; size: .; V: TRBV11-2; J: TRBJ1-1
DNA: TGTGCCAGCAGGCCGGACAGAGGCTACACCTTC; CDR3: CASRPDRGYTF; D: .; size: .; V: TRBV6-6; J: TRBJ1-2
DNA: TGTGCCAGCAGTTACAACTACGAGCAGTACTTC; CDR3: CASSYNYEQYF; D: .; size: .; V: TRBV12-3/TRBV12-4; J: TRBJ2-7
DNA: TGCAGCGTTGAAGATTCGGGACTAGCGGGATCAGATACGCAGTATTTT; CDR3: CSVEDSGLAGSDTQYF; D: TRBD2; size: once; V: TRBV29-1; J: TRBJ2-3
DNA: TGTGCCACCTTGCACCAGGGCCTAGACTATGGCTACACCTTC; CDR3: CATLHQGLDYGYTF; D: .; size: .; V: TRBV28; J: TRBJ1-2
DNA: TGTGCCAGCAGCCCTTTGGAAGGGAGGGGGGAGCAGTACTTC; CDR3: CASSPLEGRGEQYF; D: .; size: .; V: TRBV4-2; J: TRBJ2-7
DNA: TGTGCCAGCAGTTTTTGGACTAGCGGCTACGAGCAGTACTTC; CDR3: CASSFWTSGYEQYF; D: TRBD2; size: .; V: TRBV28; J: TRBJ2-7
DNA: TGTGCCAGCTCACCACCGGGGGGAAGCACAGATACGCAGTATTTT; CDR3: CASSPPGGSTDTQYF; D: .; size: once; V: TRBV18; J: TRBJ2-3
DNA: TGTGCCACCAGCAGAGTGTTGGTAGTCTTCCCCAATGAGCAGTTCTTC; CDR3: CATSRVLVVFPNEQFF; D: .; size: once; V: TRBV15; J: TRBJ2-1
DNA: TGTGCCAGCAGCTTAATCCCGGGTCGCGAGCAGTACTTC; CDR3: CASSLIPGREQYF; D: .; size: .; V: TRBV7-3; J: TRBJ2-7
DNA: TGTGCCAGCAGCGTAACGGGACATACCACAGATACGCAGTATTTT; CDR3: CASSVTGHTTDTQYF; D: .; size: .; V: TRBV9; J: TRBJ2-3
DNA: TGTGCCAGCAGTTTAAGGGGGAGCTCCTACAATGAGCAGTTCTTC; CDR3: CASSLRGSSYNEQFF; D: .; size: .; V: TRBV27; J: TRBJ2-1
DNA: TGTGCCAGCAAGAGCCCGCAGGGCCCCTACGAGCAGTACTTC; CDR3: CASKSPQGPYEQYF; D: .; size: .; V: TRBV27; J: TRBJ2-7
DNA: TGTGCCAGCAGCTTAGGAGCGGGAGGGCCCTCCGGGGAGCTGTTTTTT; CDR3: CASSLGAGGPSGELFF; D: TRBD2; size: once; V: TRBV7-9; J: TRBJ2-2
DNA: TGTGCCATCAGTGAGACTGAGGGAGGAAGCTATGGCTACACCTTC; CDR3: CAISETEGGSYGYTF; D: .; size: .; V: TRBV10-3; J: TRBJ1-2
DNA: TGTGCCACCGGCGGAGCTCTCGAAGAGACCCAGTACTTC; CDR3: CATGGALEETQYF; D: .; size: .; V: TRBV24-1; J: TRBJ2-5
DNA: TGTGCCAGCAGCTTATCCCCGGGAGGGGTGAGATCCTACGAGCAGTACTTC; CDR3: CASSLSPGGVRSYEQYF; D: TRBD2; size: .; V: TRBV7-9; J: TRBJ2-7
DNA: TGTGCCAGCAGTGGTTCGGGGATTCAGCCCCAGCATTTT; CDR3: CASSGSGIQPQHF; D: .; size: .; V: TRBV2; J: TRBJ1-5
DNA: TGCGCCAGCAGCCAAGATCAGGGGAACTATGGCTACACCTTC; CDR3: CASSQDQGNYGYTF; D: .; size: .; V: TRBV4-1; J: TRBJ1-2
DNA: TGTGCCAGCAGCTTGGCCGGGGTGGGGGCGTCCTACGAGCAGTACTTC; CDR3: CASSLAGVGASYEQYF; D: .; size: .; V: TRBV5-4; J: TRBJ2-7
DNA: TGTGCCAGCAGCCCCCCGACTAGCGGGGGAAACATTCAGTACTTC; CDR3: CASSPPTSGGNIQYF; D: TRBD2; size: .; V: TRBV3-1/TRBV3-2; J: TRBJ2-4
DNA: TGTGCCAGCAGTTTAGCACTTTCTAGCACAGATACGCAGTATTTT; CDR3: CASSLALSSTDTQYF; D: .; size: .; V: TRBV27; J: TRBJ2-3
DNA: TGTGCCAGTCACAGGGGACGGGATGAAAAACTGTTTTTT; CDR3: CASHRGRDEKLFF; D: TRBD1; size: .; V: TRBV19; J: TRBJ1-4
DNA: TGTGCCAGCAGTCGGACTAGCGGGTTAGGCGGGGAGCTGTTTTTT; CDR3: CASSRTSGLGGELFF; D: TRBD2; size: once; V: TRBV6-5; J: TRBJ2-2
DNA: TGCGCCAGCAGCTTGCTAGCGGGAAGTGGGGAGACCCAGTACTTC; CDR3: CASSLLAGSGETQYF; D: TRBD2; size: .; V: TRBV5-1; J: TRBJ2-5
DNA: TGCGCCAGCAGCTTGGATGGTGTGGCTTCACCCCTCCACTTT; CDR3: CASSLDGVASPLHF; D: .; size: .; V: TRBV5-1; J: TRBJ1-6
DNA: TGTGCCAGCAGGGGGACTAGTTACTACGAGCAGTACTTC; CDR3: CASRGTSYYEQYF; D: TRBD2; size: .; V: TRBV28; J: TRBJ2-7
DNA: TGCGCCAGCAGCACGGGACAGGCTGAAGGCTACACCTTC; CDR3: CASSTGQAEGYTF; D: TRBD1; size: .; V: TRBV5-1; J: TRBJ1-2
DNA: TGTGCCAGCAGAGGACATATGAACACTGAAGCTTTCTTT; CDR3: CASRGHMNTEAFF; D: .; size: .; V: TRBV27; J: TRBJ1-1
DNA: TGTGCCAGCAGCCAAGGACCAATAGCGGGAGCCCTTTTC; CDR3: CASSQGPIAGALF; D: TRBD2; size: .; V: TRBV14; J: TRBJ2-7
DNA: TGCGCCAGCAGCCAAGGGCTCCAGGGTGGCTACACCTTC; CDR3: CASSQGLQGGYTF; D: .; size: once; V: TRBV4-3; J: TRBJ1-2
DNA: TGTGCCAGCAGCCAAGCCTACTACGAGCAGTACTTC; CDR3: CASSQAYYEQYF; D: .; size: few; V: TRBV3-1/TRBV3-2; J: TRBJ2-7
DNA: TGTGCCAGCAGCTTAGCCAGGGGCATCGCCGGGGAGCTGTTTTTT; CDR3: CASSLARGIAGELFF; D: .; size: .; V: TRBV7-9; J: TRBJ2-2